Each of the 17 T cell receptor beta chains below was sequenced from the same sample in a study of cytomegalovirus exposure and HLA in healthy donors. Both 60 Vbeta primers and 13 Jbeta primers went into the PCR. Profiling relied on immunoSEQ multiplex PCR, and the TCRdb table lists in-frame clones only, not all of them. The sample consists of 150,000 to 200,000 clones, over 75% of them appearing once. The sequencing input was PBMCs. The receptors shown here come from a human donor in good health.

This chain connects TRBV19 to TRBJ2-3; 14 bases fit TRBD2. Germline trimming cut 1 base from V and 3 bases from J; bases unmatched to any gene: 0. In germline, CDR1 is LNHDA, CDR2 SQIVND (reference sequence). There are 16 residues in the CDR3. The CDR3 DNA sequence: TGTGCCAGTAGTATAGGGACTAGCGGGGGGACAGATACGCAGTATTTT. Its protein is CASSIGTSGGTDTQYF.

The chain is built from TRBV29-1 and TRBJ2-1; 11 bases align to TRBD1. CDR1 is SQVTM, CDR2 ANQGSEA, per germline. J was trimmed by 8 bases and V by 0 bases; bases with no gene match: 9. CDR3 length equals 16 residues. In nucleotides, the CDR3 is TGCAGCGTTGAAGATCAAGGACAGGGGGCAGGCTATGAGCAGTTCTTC. Its protein is CSVEDQGQGAGYEQFF.

The chain recombines TRBV4-1 with TRBJ1-6; 11 nucleotides align to TRBD1. Unmatched junction bases numbered 7, after V lost 5 bases and J lost 10 bases. CDR3 length: 15 amino acids. Looked up from germline, CDR1 is MGHRA and CDR2 is YSYEKL. CDR3 DNA: TGCGCCAGCAGCTATGGACAGGGGGCGCGATCACCCCTCCACTTT. Protein sequence: CASSYGQGARSPLHF.

Concerning this clone: Within the sample, other DNA sequences also encode this same CDR3. This chain uses TRBV6-5 with TRBJ1-1, with TRBD1 as a possible D gene (5 bases). Germline CDR1 MNHEY, CDR2 SVGAGI. The CDR3 extends over 13 amino acids. The ends were cut back, 0 bases at V and 4 bases at J, with 6 bases in the middle. The DNA of the CDR3 is TGTGCCAGCAGTTACTCGGGGGGCACTGAAGCTTTCTTT. Its translation is CASSYSGGTEAFF.

This rearrangement joins TRBV11-2 to TRBJ2-3, with D possibly being TRBD2 (5 bases). Trimming removed 0 bases from V and 6 bases from J, with 10 bases in between. The CDR3 is 14 residues long. CDR1 and CDR2 from the germline V gene are SGHAT and FQNNGV. For the CDR3, the DNA is TGTGCCAGCAGCTTAGATCGTTGGAGGGATACGCAGTATTTT. Its protein is CASSLDRWRDTQYF.

This chain links TRBV9 with TRBJ2-3; 8 bases map to TRBD2. The V segment lost 2 bases and the J segment 3 bases; nucleotides outside the gene matches: 8. The CDR3 is 16 residues long. CDR1 is SGDLS and CDR2 is YYNGEE in the germline V gene. The CDR3 sequence is CASSVSPGGGTDTQYF. The CDR3 bases are TGTGCCAGCAGCGTCTCGCCCGGGGGGGGTACAGATACGCAGTATTTT. Full variable domain (rest looked up from reference TRBV9 and TRBJ2-3): DSGVTQTPKHLITATGQRVTLRCSPRSGDLSVYWYQQSLDQGLQFLIQYYNGEERAKGNILERFSAQQFPDLHSELNLSSLELGDSALYFCASSVSPGGGTDTQYFGPGTRLTVL.

The V gene is TRBV5-1, the J gene TRBJ1-1; TRBD1 is a possible D gene (5 bases). The CDR3 contains 17 residues. From germline, CDR1 is SGHRS and CDR2 YFSETQ. The V gene lost 0 bases and the J gene lost 3 bases, with 18 bases spanning the gap. The CDR3 DNA sequence: TGCGCCAGCAGCTTGGCTGAAAGGGGTGGTATATACACTGAAGCTTTCTTT. Translation gives CASSLAERGGIYTEAFF.

The chain carries TRBV4-3 and TRBJ2-3; 13 bases agree with TRBD2. The CDR3 is 16 amino acids. Looked up from germline, CDR1 is LGHNA and CDR2 is YSLEER. The ends lost 4 bases at V and 2 bases at J; junction bases unmatched: 3. The CDR3: CASSRGTSGVTDTQYF. The DNA for the CDR3 is TGCGCCAGCAGCCGAGGGACTAGCGGGGTCACAGATACGCAGTATTTT.

This clone was found once. DNA of the CDR3: TGTGCCAGCTTTGGCTTAGCCAAAAACATTCAGTACTTC. This gives the protein CASFGLAKNIQYF. The rearrangement links TRBV2 to TRBJ2-4; no reliable D call. With 8 bases removed from V and 0 bases from J, the gap between germline ends came to 8 bases. Germline values: CDR1 SNHLY, CDR2 FYNNEI. The CDR3 is made up of 13 amino acids.

The chain joins TRBV6-6 to TRBJ2-5; 8 nucleotides match TRBD2. CDR1 MNHNY and CDR2 SVGAGI come from the germline V gene (reference sequence). This CDR3 is 14 amino acids long. Germline trimming cut 5 bases from V and 4 bases from J; bases unmatched to any gene: 6. The CDR3 DNA reads TGTGCCAGCAGTCCTCAGGGACTAGGAGAGACCCAGTACTTC. Protein: CASSPQGLGETQYF.

The genes are TRBV6-6 and TRBJ1-2; D is uncertain. Germline assignment: CDR1 MNHNY and CDR2 SVGAGI (reference sequence). This CDR3 has 14 residues. V was cut by 7 bases and J by 5 bases, with 17 bases left in between. The CDR3 loop reads CASTQNGNGYGYTF. CDR3 bases: TGTGCCAGCACTCAAAACGGGAATGGGTATGGCTACACCTTC.

The rearrangement joins TRBV6-6 to TRBJ1-1, with 7 bases fitting TRBD1. The V gene's germline CDR1 is MNHNY and CDR2 SVGAGI (reference sequence). This CDR3 contains 14 residues. V dropped 6 bases and J dropped 7; count of bases not matched to a gene: 11. The CDR3 nucleotides read TGTGCCAGCAGCCCCCGGGACAGACACGATGAAGCTTTCTTT. Encoded protein: CASSPRDRHDEAFF.

The V gene is TRBV6-5, the J gene TRBJ1-4; D gene unclear. The ends were cut back, 4 bases at V and 5 bases at J, with 11 bases in the middle. Germline CDR1 is MNHEY and CDR2 is SVGAGI. CDR3 length: 14 amino acids. As DNA, the CDR3 is TGTGCCAGCAGTTTCGGAGGACGGAATGAAAAACTGTTTTTT. Translation gives CASSFGGRNEKLFF.

This sequence joins TRBV25-1 and TRBJ2-7, with unresolved D. The CDR3 has 14 amino acids. Germline assignment: CDR1 MGHDK and CDR2 SYGVNS. Between the trimmed V and J ends, which lost 3 bases and 0 bases, there was a span of 9 bases. The DNA for the CDR3 is TGTGCCAGCAGTGATGGAGTCGGCTCCTACGAGCAGTACTTC. Its protein is CASSDGVGSYEQYF.

This clone was recorded a few times. The rearrangement uses TRBV6-6 and TRBJ1-5; 10 positions agree with TRBD1. The CDR3 length is 16 residues. Germline V gene data show CDR1 as MNHNY and CDR2 as SVGAGI (reference sequence). V shed 2 bases and J 4 bases; nucleotides not matched to a gene: 5. CDR3 DNA: TGTGCCAGCAGTTACGGAGGGGGACAGGGGAATCAGCCCCAGCATTTT. This gives the protein CASSYGGGQGNQPQHF.

The chain links TRBV29-1 to TRBJ1-2, with D possibly being TRBD1 (5 bases). CDR3 length: 11 amino acids. Trimming pared 5 bases from V and 6 bases from J, leaving 10 bases between. Germline-derived CDR1 and CDR2 are SQVTM and ANQGSEA. The CDR3 DNA is TGCAGCGTTCGATCGGGGGATGGCTACACCTTC. Encoded protein: CSVRSGDGYTF.

The sample holds one count of this clone. J is TRBJ1-2 and V is TRBV15, with TRBD1 identical over 11 bases. V lost 5 bases, J lost 3 bases, and 5 bases stayed unmatched. CDR1 is LNHNV and CDR2 is YYDKDF in the germline V gene (reference sequence). The CDR3 runs to 15 residues. The CDR3 here is CATSHGTGGDYGYTF. The CDR3 bases are TGTGCCACCAGCCACGGGACAGGGGGTGACTATGGCTACACCTTC.